Listed here are 18 T cell receptor beta chains from one sample, sequenced in a study of cytomegalovirus exposure and HLA in healthy donors. Primers for the PCR totalled 60 Vbeta and 13 Jbeta. The method was immunoSEQ multiplex PCR; TCRdb's version includes in-frame clones alone and lacks a portion of them. The sample consists of about 120,000 clones, 80% of them appearing once. Source material: PBMCs. These receptors were taken from a man under 40 in good health and CMV-seropositive.

CDR3 in amino acids: CASSLLFGRQINSPLHF. CDR3 bases: TGTGCCAGCAGTTTACTGTTCGGCAGACAAATTAATTCACCCCTCCACTTT. This chain links TRBV27 with TRBJ1-6; D ambiguous. Between the trimmed V and J ends, which lost 2 bases and 6 bases, there was a span of 17 bases. Germline values: CDR1 MNHEY, CDR2 SMNVEV (reference sequence). The CDR3 is made up of 17 amino acids.

The chain recombines TRBV28 with TRBJ2-5, with 8 bases aligning to TRBD1. CDR1 and CDR2 (germline): MDHEN, SYDVKM. The CDR3 length is 15 residues. The V gene end was trimmed by 5 bases and the J gene end by 4 bases; junction bases not matched to a gene: 9. The CDR3 protein is CASSARQGSGETQYF. DNA for the CDR3: TGTGCCAGCAGTGCCCGACAGGGGAGTGGAGAGACCCAGTACTTC. Looking up the rest from reference TRBV28 and TRBJ2-5 gives the full variable domain: DVKVTQSSRYLVKRTGEKVFLECVQDMDHENMFWYRQDPGLGLRLIYFSYDVKMKEKGDIPEGYSVSREKKERFSLILESASTNQTSMYLCASSARQGSGETQYFGPGTRLLVL.

The chain links TRBV6-1 to TRBJ2-7; a weak D match, TRBD1 (5 bases). Between the trimmed V and J ends, which lost 0 bases and 3 bases, there was a span of 15 bases. Germline V lookup: CDR1 MNHNS, CDR2 SASEGT. This CDR3 comprises 16 residues. CDR3 amino acids: CASSEARGRLRYEQYF. The CDR3 nucleotides are TGTGCCAGCAGTGAAGCTAGGGGCAGACTCCGCTACGAGCAGTACTTC.

The sample holds one count of this clone. Other DNA sequences within the sample encode an identical CDR3. The chain recombines TRBV9 with TRBJ2-3; no firm D call. The CDR3 is 13 residues long. Germline V gene data show CDR1 as SGDLS and CDR2 as YYNGEE. V dropped 4 bases and J dropped 3 bases, with 9 bases sitting between them. The CDR3 loop is CASSPRLTDTQYF. The CDR3 region has the DNA TGTGCCAGCAGCCCCAGACTTACAGATACGCAGTATTTT.

This clone was counted once. The J gene is TRBJ1-1, the V gene TRBV27; tentative D call: TRBD1 (6 bases). V lost 5 bases and J 1 base, leaving 14 bases between the germline ends. Germline CDR1 MNHEY, CDR2 SMNVEV (reference sequence). The CDR3 spans 15 residues. This CDR3 reads CASSHNRAKNTEAFF. The CDR3 coding sequence is TGTGCCAGCAGTCACAACAGGGCCAAGAACACTGAAGCTTTCTTT.

The rearrangement joins TRBV11-3 to TRBJ2-6; possible D gene TRBD1, 6 bases. V lost 5 bases to trimming and J lost 2 bases, with 10 bases between them. The CDR3 totals 15 residues. The V gene's germline CDR1 is SGHNT and CDR2 YENEEA. CDR3 sequence: CASSPQGTGANVLTF. Written as DNA, the CDR3 is TGTGCCAGCAGCCCCCAGGGGACTGGGGCCAACGTCCTGACTTTC.

This chain uses TRBV4-1 with TRBJ2-7; 9 bases line up with TRBD1. Germline V CDR1 and CDR2: MGHRA, YSYEKL. Trimming took 4 bases from V and 3 from J; bases not matched to a gene: 7. The CDR3 spans 15 residues. DNA of the CDR3: TGCGCCAGCAGCCCGCGGACAGGGGCAAACTACGAGCAGTACTTC. Translation gives CASSPRTGANYEQYF.

This clone was observed a single time. The chain couples TRBV10-2 to TRBJ2-2; the match to TRBD1 covers 10 bases. Trimming cost V 5 bases and J 6 bases; bases outside gene matches: 3. CDR3 size: 14 residues. Germline V gene sequence: CDR1 WSHSY, CDR2 SAAADI. The CDR3 coding sequence is TGCGCCAGCAGTTGGACAGGGGGGGCCGGGGAGCTGTTTTTT. Translating it yields CASSWTGGAGELFF.

The chain has TRBV4-2 and TRBJ2-7; D is possibly TRBD1 (6 bases). Germline V gives CDR1 LGHNA, CDR2 YNFKEQ. Trimming left V 3 bases short and J 5 bases short, with 8 bases between. The CDR3 is made up of 12 amino acids. The CDR3 coding sequence is TGTGCCAGCAGCCAGTGGGACAACGAGCAGTACTTC. Its protein is CASSQWDNEQYF.

This clone was counted a few times. The rearrangement uses TRBV5-1 and TRBJ1-2, with D uncertain. Looked up from germline, CDR1 is SGHRS and CDR2 is YFSETQ. The CDR3 has 13 amino acids. V was clipped by 5 bases and J by 3 bases, with 11 bases between them. The CDR3 nucleotides read TGCGCCAGCAGACTCGGGAGGGACTATGGCTACACCTTC. It codes for CASRLGRDYGYTF.

The chain employs TRBV2 and TRBJ1-1, with D possibly being TRBD1 (6 bases). The CDR3 is 15 amino acids. V gave up 6 bases and J gave up 0 bases, with 14 bases separating them. Germline-derived CDR1 and CDR2 are SNHLY and FYNNEI. The CDR3 region is CASRKPQGMNTEAFF. The CDR3 DNA follows: TGTGCCAGCAGGAAACCGCAGGGGATGAACACTGAAGCTTTCTTT.

The CDR3 bases are TGTGCCACCGCAGGGGACGTAGGTTCACCCCTCCACTTT. This encodes CATAGDVGSPLHF. J is TRBJ1-6 and V is TRBV10-3; TRBD1 might be the D (6 bases). Germline V CDR1 and CDR2: ENHRY, SYGVKD. Trimming removed 10 bases at V and 9 bases at J, with 16 bases between. The CDR3 consists of 13 residues.

The rearrangement joins TRBV28 to TRBJ1-1, with D perhaps matching TRBD1 (6 bases). CDR1 and CDR2 from the germline V gene are MDHEN and SYDVKM. The CDR3 consists of 11 residues. V lost 8 bases, J lost 11 bases, and 15 bases lay in between. The CDR3 loop is CASLQGQSAFF. Here the CDR3 DNA reads TGTGCCAGCCTCCAGGGGCAAAGTGCTTTCTTT.

This clone was seen once. The chain employs TRBV19 and TRBJ1-1, with 7 bases matching TRBD1. The CDR3 runs to 15 residues. Per germline, CDR1 LNHDA and CDR2 SQIVND (reference sequence). V was pared by 4 bases and J by 2 bases, with 7 bases of the junction left unmatched. CDR3 region: CASSTWGQSNTEAFF. The DNA of the CDR3 is TGTGCCAGTAGTACCTGGGGACAGAGTAACACTGAAGCTTTCTTT. Based on the CDR3 plus reference TRBV19 and TRBJ1-1, the full variable domain is DGGITQSPKYLFRKEGQNVTLSCEQNLNHDAMYWYRQDPGQGLRLIYYSQIVNDFQKGDIAEGYSVSREKKESFPLTVTSAQKNPTAFYLCASSTWGQSNTEAFFGQGTRLTVV.

The V and J genes are TRBV10-3 and TRBJ1-1, with TRBD1 matching 8 bases. Germline CDR1 and CDR2: ENHRY and SYGVKD. CDR3 length: 14 amino acids. Germline trimming cut 6 bases from V and 4 bases from J; bases unmatched to any gene: 7. This CDR3 is CAIRETGVSTEAFF. The DNA of the CDR3 is TGTGCCATCAGGGAGACAGGGGTGAGCACTGAAGCTTTCTTT.

This clone is a singleton in its sample. The chain carries TRBV4-1 and TRBJ2-2, with D maybe TRBD1 (5 bases). The CDR3 runs 16 residues. Germline loops: CDR1 MGHRA, CDR2 YSYEKL. Trimming removed 2 bases from V and 0 bases from J, with 10 bases in between. The CDR3 is CASSQQGSTNTGELFF. The CDR3 nucleotides read TGCGCCAGCAGCCAACAGGGTTCCACGAACACCGGGGAGCTGTTTTTT.

The rearrangement links TRBV6-6 to TRBJ1-2; D not certain. The CDR3 spans 13 residues. From germline, CDR1 is MNHNY and CDR2 SVGAGI (reference sequence). The V end was cut by 4 bases, the J end by 0 bases, with 6 bases between. The CDR3 region has the DNA TGTGCCAGCAGTTTACAAGCTAACTATGGCTACACCTTC. Translation: CASSLQANYGYTF.

The V gene is TRBV5-4, the J gene TRBJ2-1, with D perhaps matching TRBD2 (7 bases). Germline CDR1 is SGHNT and CDR2 is YYREEE (reference sequence). V dropped 2 bases and J dropped 6 bases, with 15 bases sitting between them. The CDR3 is 15 residues long. The CDR3: CASSLGGGAVNEQFF. The CDR3 DNA reads TGTGCCAGCAGCTTAGGAGGGGGGGCGGTCAATGAGCAGTTCTTC.